These 19 T cell receptor beta chains originate from one sample sequenced in a study of blood T cells in healthy people across ages. The authors ran a second PCR of about 6 to 11 cycles using a sample-barcoded 5' primer and a J-beta primer mix. TCRdb reprocessed the 5' RACE reads with MiXCR, giving one entry per CDR3 protein. The sample has roughly 790,000 distinct CDR3 sequences, approximately 39% seen once; the top ten hold 20%. The sample comprised blood. Receptor source: a woman aged 55-69 years in good health.

The chain couples TRBV18 to TRBJ2-4; 7 bases fit TRBD1. The CDR3 is made up of 15 amino acids. Trimming took 5 bases from V and 0 from J; bases not matched to a gene: 4. Germline CDR1 KGHSH, CDR2 LQKENI. CDR3 amino acids: CASSVTGVAKNIQYF. CDR3 DNA: TGTGCCAGCTCAGTCACAGGGGTAGCCAAAAACATTCAGTACTTC. Together with reference TRBV18 and TRBJ2-4, the CDR3 gives the full variable domain: NAGVMQNPRHLVRRRGQEARLRCSPMKGHSHVYWYRQLPEEGLKFMVYLQKENIIDESGMPKERFSAEFPKEGPSILRIQQVVRGDSAAYFCASSVTGVAKNIQYFGAGTRLSVL.

The genes are TRBV29-1 and TRBJ1-4, with 7 bases that match TRBD1. Unmatched junction bases numbered 7, after V lost 6 bases and J lost 0 bases. Germline CDR1 is SQVTM and CDR2 is ANQGSEA. The CDR3 sequence is 15 residues long. CDR3 DNA: TGCAGCGTGACCGGGGACAGAGCAACTAATGAAAAACTGTTTTTT. Residues: CSVTGDRATNEKLFF.

This clonotype was observed a handful of times. The chain couples TRBV7-2 to TRBJ2-7; TRBD2 matches at 7 bases. The CDR3 has 15 residues. The J segment lost 3 bases and the V segment lost 5 bases, leaving 10 bases of the junction unmatched. Germline lookup yields CDR1 SGHTA and CDR2 FQGNSA. In nucleotides, the CDR3 is TGTGCCAGCAGCGTGGGGCCAGCGGGGCTCTACGAGCAGTACTTC. Translated: CASSVGPAGLYEQYF.

V gene TRBV12-3 or TRBV12-4 combines with J gene TRBJ2-1; D is ambiguous. The J call may be in error: the DNA end matches TRBJ2-7 better. CDR3 size: 15 residues. Here the CDR3 DNA reads TGTGCCAGCAGTCTCAGCAGAGGAGAATACAATGAGCAGTACTTC. Its translation is CASSLSRGEYNEQYF.

This clonotype was counted only a few times. The rearrangement joins TRBV5-1 to TRBJ2-5; 7 bases agree with TRBD1. Germline trimming cut 6 bases from V and 5 bases from J; bases unmatched to any gene: 10. Germline CDR1 SGHRS, CDR2 YFSETQ. The CDR3 spans 14 residues. The CDR3 spells CASIGNRGGETQYF. CDR3 sequence (DNA): TGCGCCAGCATCGGTAACAGGGGCGGGGAGACCCAGTACTTC.

V is TRBV5-1 and J is TRBJ2-1; the D is unclear. CDR1 and CDR2 from the germline V gene are SGHRS and YFSETQ. This CDR3 is built from 13 residues. Trimming stripped 3 bases from V and 7 bases from J, with 11 bases between. DNA for the CDR3: TGCGCCAGCAGCTGGGCAATAGGAAATGAGCAGTTCTTC. This translates into CASSWAIGNEQFF.

This chain joins TRBV2 and TRBJ1-5; D ambiguous. The V gene's germline CDR1 is SNHLY and CDR2 FYNNEI. V lost 3 bases and J 1 base, leaving 10 bases between the germline ends. The CDR3 spans 15 residues. The CDR3 DNA sequence: TGTGCCAGCAGTGAGTGGGAGATGAGCAATCAGCCCCAGCATTTT. It translates to CASSEWEMSNQPQHF.

Concerning this clonotype: At one of its ends the junction is not consistent with the germline gene, which may arise from a read error. The V call is TRBV9, the J call TRBJ2-3, with D possibly TRBD2 on 6 matching bases. The length of the CDR3 is 15 residues. From germline, CDR1 is SGDLS and CDR2 YYNGEE. The CDR3 reads CAISVVLTSQDTQYF. The DNA of the CDR3 is TGTGCCATCAGCGTAGTTCTGACTAGTCAAGATACGCAGTATTTT.

This chain links TRBV7-3 with TRBJ2-1, with a tentative D call TRBD1 (6 bases). V gave up 2 bases and J gave up 7 bases, with 18 bases separating them. This CDR3 contains 16 residues. The germline gives CDR1 SGHTA, CDR2 FQGTGA. The CDR3 reads CASSLWGQGINNEQFF. CDR3 coding DNA: TGTGCCAGCAGCTTATGGGGGCAGGGAATCAATAATGAGCAGTTCTTC.

CDR3 protein: CASSRGVAGGTDTQYF. The CDR3 region has the DNA TGTGCCAGCAGCCGCGGAGTAGCGGGGGGCACAGATACGCAGTATTTT. This chain uses TRBV4-2 with TRBJ2-3; TRBD2 agrees at 9 bases. There are 16 residues in the CDR3. V lost 4 bases and J lost 1; bases outside the gene matches: 6. From germline, CDR1 is LGHNA and CDR2 YNFKEQ.

The rearrangement uses TRBV7-8 and TRBJ2-7, with 15 bases that match TRBD2. The germline V gene has CDR1 SGHVS and CDR2 FQNEAQ. The CDR3 is 17 amino acids. V was clipped by 6 bases and J by 1 base; unmatched bases: 7. CDR3 in DNA: TGTGCCAGCAGTTTTGGACTAGCGGGAGGGTCGTCCTACGAGCAGTACTTC. It encodes CASSFGLAGGSSYEQYF. The full variable domain, its missing parts supplied by reference TRBV7-8 and TRBJ2-7, is GAGVSQSPRYKVAKRGQDVALRCDPISGHVSLFWYQQALGQGPEFLTYFQNEAQLDKSGLPSDRFFAERPEGSVSTLKIQRTQQEDSAVYLCASSFGLAGGSSYEQYFGPGTRLTVT.

The chain links TRBV28 to TRBJ2-1; 9 bases align to TRBD2. This CDR3 comprises 16 residues. The V gene's germline CDR1 is MDHEN and CDR2 SYDVKM. The junction had 14 bases not matched to a gene; V was cut back by 6 bases and J by 8 bases. CDR3 bases: TGTGCCAGCAGACCCTTCCTAGCGGGATTTACGGATGAGCAGTTCTTC. It codes for CASRPFLAGFTDEQFF.

The chain couples TRBV28 to TRBJ2-5, with TRBD1 as a possible D gene (7 bases). The V and J ends lost 2 bases and 0 bases respectively, with 10 bases between them. Germline loops: CDR1 MDHEN, CDR2 SYDVKM. The CDR3 is made up of 15 amino acids. This CDR3 is CASSLQGDYQETQYF. Here the CDR3 DNA reads TGTGCCAGCAGTTTACAGGGGGACTACCAAGAGACCCAGTACTTC.

CDR3 nucleotide sequence: TGTGCCGCCACGGGAGAATATGCAGATACGCAGTATTTT. Protein product: CAATGEYADTQYF. V usage is TRBV6-2 or TRBV6-3 and J usage is TRBJ2-3, with D possibly matching TRBD2 (6 bases). The CDR3 length is 13 residues. Germline CDR1 MNHEY, CDR2 SVGEGT. The V end lost 11 bases, the J end lost 4 bases, and 16 bases lay between the germline ends.

The sample holds a few counts of this clonotype. V usage is TRBV2 and J usage is TRBJ1-5; D call uncertain. Between the trimmed V and J ends, which lost 5 bases and 3 bases, there was a span of 5 bases. The germline V gene has CDR1 SNHLY and CDR2 FYNNEI. The CDR3 has 12 residues. The CDR3, as DNA: TGTGCCAGCAGTAGTGACAATCAGCCCCAGCATTTT. Protein sequence: CASSSDNQPQHF.

This clonotype came up a few times. V usage is TRBV20-1 and J usage is TRBJ2-1; 12 bases match TRBD2. Germline V gene lookup returns CDR1 DFQATT and CDR2 SNEGSKA (reference sequence). CDR3 length: 15 residues. Germline trimming cut 6 bases from V and 12 bases from J; bases unmatched to any gene: 15. The CDR3 DNA follows: TGCAGTGCCCTAGGGGGACTAGCGGGTACAAGCTGGCAGTTCTTC. It yields the protein CSALGGLAGTSWQFF.

This clonotype was detected a few times. CDR3 bases: TGTGCCAGCAGTCAAACGGGGGATCAGCCCCAGCATTTT. It translates to CASSQTGDQPQHF. The V call is TRBV25-1, the J call TRBJ1-5; tentatively, D is TRBD1 (5 bases). Germline V gene sequence: CDR1 MGHDK, CDR2 SYGVNS. Trimming cost V 5 bases and J 5 bases, with 10 bases left between them. The CDR3 runs to 13 residues.

This clonotype was observed many times. V and J are TRBV5-5 and TRBJ2-6; maybe TRBD1 (6 bases). V was shortened by 2 bases and J by 0 bases, with 15 bases between the two germline ends. Germline V lookup: CDR1 SGHKS, CDR2 YYEKEE (reference sequence). The CDR3 runs to 18 residues. In nucleotides, the CDR3 is TGTGCCAGCAGCTTAGTCTCAGGGGCGACCTCTGGGGCCAACGTCCTGACTTTC. Translating gives CASSLVSGATSGANVLTF.

This clonotype was counted between two and nine times. This sequence joins TRBV6-1 and TRBJ2-5, with TRBD1 matching 9 bases. V lost 4 bases to trimming and J lost 1 base; unmatched junction nucleotides: 4. Germline V CDR1 and CDR2: MNHNS, SASEGT. The CDR3 runs 15 residues. The CDR3 spells CASSGQGGTQETQYF. DNA for the CDR3: TGTGCCAGCAGTGGACAGGGGGGAACCCAAGAGACCCAGTACTTC.